These 19 T cell receptor beta chains were sequenced from one sample in a study of T cells in Graves' hyperthyroidism and ophthalmopathy (dated by TCRdb to about 2019). The library came from multiplex PCR. Sequencing used an Illumina HiSeq 2000. The TCR beta CDR3 regions were amplified from the RNA transcripts. For the first round of RT-PCR on the TCR CDR3, the HTBI primer set was used together with the Qiagen OneStep RT-PCR kit. The raw public data were reprocessed by TCRdb itself: fastp quality trimming at Q25, MiXCR clonotype calling, in-frame beta chains only. Duplicate CDR3 protein sequences are folded into a single record with the most common DNA and genes. The sample profile shows 350,000 to 400,000 distinct CDR3 sequences; 15% to 20% of them were found once. Of the sample, about 3.7% is held by the ten largest clones. The sequencing input was blood. These receptors originate from a woman between 18 and 30 years old with Graves' hyperthyroidism.

This clonotype was detected ten times or more. The chain uses TRBV28 and TRBJ1-2, with D perhaps TRBD1 (5 bases). V was clipped by 2 bases and J by 6 bases, with 13 bases between them. This CDR3 spans 14 amino acids. CDR1 and CDR2 (germline): MDHEN, SYDVKM. CDR3 sequence (DNA): TGTGCCAGCAGTTTAGGTGGGGGGTGGAATGGCTACACCTTC. Residues: CASSLGGGWNGYTF.

This clonotype occurred many times. This chain links TRBV30 with TRBJ2-7, with D maybe TRBD2 (6 bases). The CDR3 is 13 amino acids. CDR1 is GTSNPN and CDR2 is SVGIG in the germline V gene (reference sequence). Trimming pared 3 bases from V and 2 bases from J, leaving 11 bases between. The DNA of the CDR3 is TGTGCCTGGAGAGGAGGGCCCACCTACGAGCAGTACTTC. This encodes CAWRGGPTYEQYF.

This clonotype was detected ten times or more. The chain joins TRBV6-1 to TRBJ1-2; TRBD1 might be the D (5 bases). CDR3 length: 17 residues. Between the trimmed V and J ends, which lost 1 base and 9 bases, there was a span of 24 bases. Germline lookup yields CDR1 MNHNS and CDR2 SASEGT. The CDR3 sequence is CASSEEEGAPAGESYTF. For the CDR3, the DNA is TGTGCCAGCAGTGAAGAGGAAGGGGCCCCAGCCGGGGAAAGCTACACCTTC.

The sample holds many counts of this clonotype. Compared with germline, one end of the junction differs, possibly owing to a read error. The V and J genes are TRBV7-9 and TRBJ2-2, with 7 bases identical to TRBD1. Germline-derived CDR1 and CDR2 are SEHNR and FQNEAQ (reference sequence). This CDR3 is built from 13 residues. CDR3 protein: CVSGQRNTGELLF. In DNA, the CDR3 is TGTGTCTCGGGACAGAGGAACACCGGGGAGCTGCTTTTT.

This clonotype was observed many times. CDR3 coding DNA: TGTGCCATCACCCCCGGGGGCATGGTTGGCTACACCTTC. Translating gives CAITPGGMVGYTF. This sequence joins TRBV6-5 and TRBJ1-2, with D possibly TRBD1 on 6 matching bases. From germline, CDR1 is MNHEY and CDR2 SVGAGI. Trimming removed 10 bases at V and 7 bases at J, with 19 bases between. This CDR3 spans 13 amino acids.

This clonotype has more than one count but fewer than ten. The chain is built from TRBV18 and TRBJ2-7; TRBD1 aligns across 12 bases. This CDR3 has 14 residues. With 6 bases clipped from V and 6 bases from J, the junction kept 6 bases outside the gene matches. From germline, CDR1 is KGHSH and CDR2 LQKENI. The CDR3, as DNA: TGTGCCAGCTCGGCCGGGACAGGGGGCGGCGAGCAGTACTTC. Translation: CASSAGTGGGEQYF. The full variable domain, completed using reference TRBV18 and TRBJ2-7, is NAGVMQNPRHLVRRRGQEARLRCSPMKGHSHVYWYRQLPEEGLKFMVYLQKENIIDESGMPKERFSAEFPKEGPSILRIQQVVRGDSAAYFCASSAGTGGGEQYFGPGTRLTVT.

This clonotype was observed at least ten times. The chain has TRBV28 and TRBJ2-7, with D hard to call. The CDR3 sequence is 15 residues long. V was pared by 7 bases and J by 3 bases, with 19 bases between. Germline-derived CDR1 and CDR2 are MDHEN and SYDVKM. The CDR3 region is CASTPMGTANYEQYF. CDR3 in DNA: TGTGCCAGCACCCCGATGGGAACAGCGAACTACGAGCAGTACTTC.

This clonotype showed up many times. The gene calls are TRBV5-1 and TRBJ1-2; 9 bases map to TRBD1. This CDR3 comprises 15 residues. V dropped 3 bases and J dropped 4; count of bases not matched to a gene: 7. CDR1 is SGHRS and CDR2 is YFSETQ in the germline V gene. The CDR3 DNA follows: TGCGCCAGCAGCTCTACCGGGACAGGGACCTATGGCTACACCTTC. It yields the protein CASSSTGTGTYGYTF.

This clonotype was observed a handful of times. The CDR3 loop is CASIIRGSTEAFF. CDR3 in DNA: TGTGCCAGCATCATTAGAGGCAGCACTGAAGCTTTCTTT. The gene calls are TRBV12-3 or TRBV12-4 and TRBJ1-1, with D hard to call. V dropped 7 bases and J dropped 4 bases, with 13 bases sitting between them. The CDR3 contains 13 residues.

The CDR3 spells CSADPPGGGEGYEQYF. The CDR3 DNA follows: TGCAGTGCTGATCCGCCAGGGGGCGGGGAGGGGTACGAGCAGTACTTC. The chain is built from TRBV20-1 and TRBJ2-7, with D maybe TRBD1 (8 bases). Germline CDR1 and CDR2: DFQATT and SNEGSKA (reference sequence). The V end lost 5 bases, the J end lost 4 bases, and 24 bases lay between the germline ends. The CDR3 covers 16 residues.

V is TRBV6-4 and J is TRBJ2-7; weak D call: TRBD1 (6 bases). Looked up from germline, CDR1 is MRHNA and CDR2 is SNTAGT. The CDR3 extends over 13 amino acids. V was shortened by 10 bases and J by 2 bases, with 15 bases between the two germline ends. The CDR3 region is CATRDIRTYEQYV. DNA of the CDR3: TGTGCCACCCGGGACATCCGAACCTACGAGCAGTACGTC.

The rearrangement uses TRBV3-2 and TRBJ2-7; the table gives TRBD2 as D, unverified against the DNA. TRBV3-2 is a pseudogene segment. This CDR3 comprises 15 residues. This CDR3 reads CASSQDRGAAYEQYF. The CDR3, as DNA: TGTGCCAGCAGCCAAGACCGGGGGGCCGCCTACGAGCAGTACTTC.

V is TRBV6-1 and J is TRBJ2-6; tentatively, D is TRBD2 (5 bases). The germline CDR1 and CDR2 sequences are MNHNS and SASEGT. The V end was cut by 4 bases, the J end by 1 base, with 11 bases between. The CDR3 loop spans 16 amino acids. The CDR3, as DNA: TGTGCCAGCAGTGGGTTCGGGGATTCTGGGGCCAACGTCCTGACTTTC. It encodes CASSGFGDSGANVLTF.

This clonotype has a handful of counts. V usage is TRBV6-1 and J usage is TRBJ2-5; 11 bases map to TRBD1. This CDR3 comprises 17 residues. Germline V gene lookup returns CDR1 MNHNS and CDR2 SASEGT. V was pared by 4 bases and J by 0 bases, with 7 bases of the junction left unmatched. The CDR3 loop reads CASSAGTGGAHQETQYF. CDR3 DNA: TGTGCCAGCAGTGCGGGGACAGGGGGGGCCCACCAAGAGACCCAGTACTTC.

The chain has TRBV28 and TRBJ2-7; D remains ambiguous. Germline-derived CDR1 and CDR2 are MDHEN and SYDVKM. V dropped 5 bases and J dropped 2 bases, with 10 bases sitting between them. The CDR3 is 13 amino acids. CDR3 in DNA: TGTGCCAGCAGTATCGGCCGTACCTACGAGCAGTACTTC. Amino acid sequence: CASSIGRTYEQYF.

V usage is TRBV5-1 and J usage is TRBJ1-2, with 10 bases that match TRBD1. Per germline, CDR1 SGHRS and CDR2 YFSETQ. Trimming took 3 bases from V and 4 from J; bases not matched to a gene: 6. The CDR3 has 15 residues. The CDR3 here is CASSSDRGTIYGYTF. CDR3 nucleotide sequence: TGCGCCAGCAGCTCGGACAGGGGGACAATCTATGGCTACACCTTC.

This clonotype was recorded at least ten times. The rearrangement links TRBV11-2 to TRBJ1-1, with 9 nucleotides matching TRBD1. With 2 bases clipped from V and 4 bases from J, the junction kept 11 bases outside the gene matches. The CDR3 runs 17 residues. Germline CDR1 and CDR2: SGHAT and FQNNGV. Here the CDR3 reads CASSLSYRTGGSTEAFF. CDR3 bases: TGTGCCAGCAGCTTAAGTTATCGAACAGGGGGCAGCACTGAAGCTTTCTTT.

CDR3 in DNA: TGTGCCAGCAGTTTGACCGAGGAGGAGACCCGGGGTGGCTACACCTTC. Translation: CASSLTEEETRGGYTF. This rearrangement joins TRBV12-3 or TRBV12-4 to TRBJ1-2; no clear D. Trimming shortened V by 3 bases and J by 7 bases, and 21 bases separated the two germline ends. CDR3 size: 16 residues.

There are many counts of this clonotype. This sequence joins TRBV9 and TRBJ2-1; D not certain. V lost 0 bases and J lost 7, with 14 bases in between. Germline loops: CDR1 SGDLS, CDR2 YYNGEE. The CDR3 contains 15 residues. CDR3 in DNA: TGTGCCAGCAGCGTAGGCCGGAGACTCCTGAATGAGCAGTTCTTC. It codes for CASSVGRRLLNEQFF.